This T cell receptor beta chain appears in the sequencing data of a study of beta chain features in type 1 diabetes. Findings and caveats of the study: cDNA-based sequencing might over-represent cells highly expressing TCR. Shorter TCRB CDR3s, moderately but significantly so, marked every one of the four CD4+ subsets in Type 1 diabetes patients. Within patients, naive, central memory and Treg TCRB repertoires seemed more similar than within healthy donors.

Reverse transcription of all isolated RNA meant that expressed TCRB transcripts were sequenced. The protocol was immunoSEQ multiplex PCR, while the TCRdb copy is restricted to in-frame clones and leaves out a portion. The sample has 12,000 to 15,000 clones, 55% to 70% seen once. On this clone itself: Its specificity is not known.

The germline CDR1 and CDR2 sequences are SGHRS and YFSETQ. The CDR3 totals 14 residues. The J segment lost 6 bases and the V segment lost 1 base, leaving 3 bases of the junction unmatched. Researchers reported sorting CD4+ naive, central memory, regulatory and stem cell-like memory cells via CD45RO/CCR7/CD25/CD127/CD95/CD27. All sorted populations exceeded 95% purity. The chain employs TRBV5-1 and TRBJ2-1; 8 nucleotides align to TRBD2. This receptor was identified in a woman aged 18-29 years with type 1 diabetes. The sample consisted of stem cell memory CD4+ T cells from blood. The CDR3 bases are TGCGCCAGCAGCTTGACGGGAGGGGGCAATGAGCAGTTCTTC. Translated: CASSLTGGGNEQFF.